This entry features one TCR beta chain sequence. Its antigen remains undetermined. It has no much larger one-base neighbor in the sample; base qualities were not kept. Using the deep immunoSEQ assay, multiplex PCR amplified TCR CDR3 regions from genomic DNA. Extracted genomic DNA from each cell subset was spread evenly across all wells of several immunoSEQ 96-well plates, with each plate serving as a replicate. For sorted subsets, approximately 200 ng of genomic DNA, equivalent to roughly 33,000 T cell genomes, went into each replicate PCR. The purified libraries were quantified using a Qubit 3.0 fluorometer, sized with a Bioanalyzer 2100, and then quantified again using the KAPA Library Quantification kit. A separate single-read 150-cycle Illumina NextSeq 550 flow cell was used to sequence each immunoSEQ 96-well plate. The published analysis was carried out like this. Because the immunoSEQ output included only junctional sequences and no quality scores, the filtering could not be the same as the filtering used for full-length reads. Sequences were annotated with PyIR, a Python wrapper for IgBLAST v1.9, using IMGT germline references to assign V/J genes and CDR3. Reads were filtered out if the reads had weak V/J assignments (E-value above 1e-6), no CDR3, stop codons, out-of-frame junctions, or ambiguous translated residues. V3J clonotypes were defined as sequences sharing an identical inferred V gene, J gene, and CDR3 amino acid sequence. To compute the percentage overlap between repertoires, the number of shared unique clonotypes was divided by the size of the smaller repertoire. Three approaches were used to assess repertoire richness: RTK rarefaction, the Chao1 estimator, and Recon v2.1 estimates of unobserved clonotypes. Generation probabilities for all TCRbeta clonotypes obtained by the gDNA method from a handful of donors were computed using OLGA. Held by TCRdb, this immuneACCESS table contains in-frame sequences only and omits some clones. Under half of the omission traces to an unresolved V gene where checked; the cause of the rest is unknown. Clone size and the V and J calls come from that table; the DNA yielded D and trimming. The sample has around 2.3 million clones on record, approximately 95% of them singletons. The ten largest clones represent roughly 0.13% of the sample.

The source of the sample is a study of shared clonotypes between healthy human individuals (dated by TCRdb to the early 2020s). Some background on the complete study: A couple of women and a few men aged 18 to 49 years were included in the cohort. For each donor, three plates each were used for CD4 naive and CD4 memory, two plates were used for CD8 naive, and one plate was used for CD8 memory. The study deeply sequenced blood TCR repertoires of about 5 healthy adults to estimate repertoire size and the extent of clonotype sharing between individuals. Different laboratories and diverse techniques were used to prepare libraries and sequence TCR repertoires, to increase sequencing depth and limit assay-specific biases. Per donor, leukapheresis produced somewhere between about 0.9 and 9 billion PBMCs.

Donors were healthy HIV-negative adults with no recently reported acute infections or vaccinations. All donors were Caucasian adults living in Nashville, Tennessee, USA. CD4+ T cells were enriched through magnetic negative selection, after which naive cells were positively selected on CD45RA and the remaining negative fraction served as the memory subset. Blood was collected by leukapheresis, and PBMCs were isolated by Ficoll-Histopaque density gradient centrifugation and then cryopreserved in liquid nitrogen vapor phase. Analytical flow cytometry was used to check the purity and quantity of each magnetically sorted T cell population. Genomic DNA was isolated from each sorted fraction and quantified by UV absorbance on a Nanodrop 2000c. The CDR3 numbers 13 residues from cysteine through phenylalanine. The entry retains the CDR3 DNA only, 39 bases that are in frame from base 1. Via the germline V gene, CDR1 is MDHEN and CDR2 SYDVKM. Trimming at the junction amounts to 8 bases on V and 9 bases on J, and the germline ends lie 19 bases apart.

The investigation overall reported the following: Pairwise subsampling indicated that sequencing depth was expected to affect the degree of clonotype sharing among donors. Sharing across a few donors was observed for about 5% of naive CD4, around 3.5% of naive CD8, around 2.5% of memory CD4, and over 0.3% of memory CD8 clonotypes. Sampling was restricted to blood, and TCR repertoires in tissue are likely to differ from TCR repertoires in blood. Because the study included only a small number of donors, the genetic and exposure-history diversity represented was limited. Rarefaction of sorted-subset datasets indicated incomplete sequencing despite the large sequencing depth. Larger estimated clonotype richness was generally found for naive subsets than for memory subsets. Clonotypes shared by all four sorted-subset donors showed higher generation probabilities than non-shared clonotypes.

The sequence is built from TRBV28 and TRBJ1-2; the D segment could be TRBD1, given 5 matching bases. The sequence came from a man aged 18-30 years in good health. Specimen: naive CD4+ T cells sorted from blood. Interpreted using the paper, the cell subset or site label stands for: CD45RA+ positively selected. The CDR3 protein: CASVVSGGPRYTF. The DNA sequence is TGTGCCAGCGTAGTCTCCGGGGGTCCCCGCTACACCTTC.